This is a list of T cell receptor beta chains from one sample in a study of T cell responses to AZD1222 COVID-19 vaccine. Repertoires were generated with immunoSEQ multiplex PCR, while TCRdb's copy carries only in-frame clones and drops some. Of 90,000 to 100,000 clones in the sample, approximately 87% are singletons; the top ten hold about 3%. The material sequenced was peripheral blood, taken on day 0 of AZD1222 vaccination. These TCRs come from an adult in good health. CDR3s include the opening cysteine and the closing phenylalanine or tryptophan. D genes are given only for firm matches. A row's size may be missing; if present it is once, few, many or a size class.

d_gene	v_gene	j_gene	abundance	CDR3nt	CDR3aa
TRBD1	TRBV14	TRBJ1-6	NA	TGTGCCAGCAGCCAAGATCGGGGACAGGGGGCTTTTTCCTATAATTCACCCCTCCACTTT	CASSQDRGQGAFSYNSPLHF
TRBD1	TRBV4-2	TRBJ1-3	NA	TGTGCCAGCAGCCAAGTTTTCGGGACAGGAGACTCTGGAAACACCATATATTTT	CASSQVFGTGDSGNTIYF
NA	TRBV7-3	TRBJ2-5	few	TGTGCCAGCAGCTTACCACCACAAGAGACCCAGTACTTC	CASSLPPQETQYF
NA	TRBV7-9	TRBJ1-6	once	TGTGCCAGCAGCCTGGGGACGGCTAATAATTCACCCCTCCACTTT	CASSLGTANNSPLHF
TRBD1	TRBV10-3	TRBJ1-1	NA	TGTGCCATCAGTACCTCCGGACAGGGGAACACTGAAGCTTTCTTT	CAISTSGQGNTEAFF
NA	TRBV19	TRBJ1-3	NA	TGTGCCAGTAGTCTCAGGGGATCTGGAAACACCATATATTTT	CASSLRGSGNTIYF
NA	TRBV4-2	TRBJ2-2	once	TGTGCCAGCAGCCCTGAGGGAGACACCGGGGAGCTGTTTTTT	CASSPEGDTGELFF
NA	TRBV6-1	TRBJ1-4	NA	TGTGCCAGCAGTGAAGGTGGGGAGTCCGGGAAACTGTTTTTT	CASSEGGESGKLFF
TRBD1	TRBV20-1	TRBJ2-1	once	TGCAGTGCTAGTCGGACAGGGCTATCTTTCAATGAGCAGTTCTTC	CSASRTGLSFNEQFF
NA	TRBV6-2/TRBV6-3	TRBJ2-2	NA	TGTGCCAGCAGTTACGATGTGGGGGTTAGCACCGGGGAGCTGTTTTTT	CASSYDVGVSTGELFF
TRBD2	TRBV19	TRBJ2-1	NA	TGTGCCAGTAGTAAGACTAGCGGGATTAATGAGCAGTTCTTC	CASSKTSGINEQFF
TRBD2	TRBV28	TRBJ2-7	NA	TGTGCCAGTGGACTAGCGGGAGATGGCCCCTCCTACGAGCAGTACTTC	CASGLAGDGPSYEQYF
NA	TRBV12-3/TRBV12-4	TRBJ1-2	NA	TGTGCCAGCAGTTTGCGACACAACTATGGCTACACCTTC	CASSLRHNYGYTF
NA	TRBV6-4	TRBJ2-3	once	TGTGCCAGCAGTGGAGGGGACACGGATACGCAGTATTTT	CASSGGDTDTQYF
TRBD1	TRBV2	TRBJ1-6	once	TGTGCCAGCAGCCGCAGGGGGACAGGGGAGAATTCACCCCTCCACTTT	CASSRRGTGENSPLHF
TRBD2	TRBV14	TRBJ2-5	NA	TGTGCCAGCAGCCAAGGCTTGCGGGGGGCGGAAGAGACCCAGTACTTC	CASSQGLRGAEETQYF
NA	TRBV19	TRBJ1-1	NA	TGTGCCAGTAGCCAAGCACAGGGTGGGGGCCAAAACACTGAAGCTTTCTTT	CASSQAQGGGQNTEAFF
NA	TRBV5-6	TRBJ1-4	NA	TGTGCCAGCAGTTTTTACGACACTGCAACTAATGAAAAACTGTTTTTT	CASSFYDTATNEKLFF
NA	TRBV27	TRBJ1-5	NA	TGTGCCAGCAGTTTAGGCCAGAATCAGCCCCAGCATTTT	CASSLGQNQPQHF